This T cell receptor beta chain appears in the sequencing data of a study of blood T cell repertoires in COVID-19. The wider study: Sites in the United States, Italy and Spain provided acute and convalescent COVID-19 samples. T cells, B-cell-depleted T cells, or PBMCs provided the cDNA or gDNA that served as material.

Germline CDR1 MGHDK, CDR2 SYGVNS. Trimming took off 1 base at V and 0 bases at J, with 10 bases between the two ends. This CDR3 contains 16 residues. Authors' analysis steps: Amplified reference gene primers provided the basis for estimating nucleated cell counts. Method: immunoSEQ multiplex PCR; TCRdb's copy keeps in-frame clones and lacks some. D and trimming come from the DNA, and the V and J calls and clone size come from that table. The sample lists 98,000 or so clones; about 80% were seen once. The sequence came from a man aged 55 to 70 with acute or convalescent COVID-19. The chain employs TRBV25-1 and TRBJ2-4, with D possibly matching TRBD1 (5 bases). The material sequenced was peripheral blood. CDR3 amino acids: CASSEWGQVAKNIQYF. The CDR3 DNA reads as TGTGCCAGCAGTGAATGGGGCCAAGTAGCCAAAAACATTCAGTACTTC. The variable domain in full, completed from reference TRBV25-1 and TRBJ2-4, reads EADIYQTPRYLVIGTGKKITLECSQTMGHDKMYWYQQDPGMELHLIHYSYGVNSTEKGDLSSESTVSRIRTEHFPLTLESARPSHTSQYLCASSEWGQVAKNIQYFGAGTRLSVL.